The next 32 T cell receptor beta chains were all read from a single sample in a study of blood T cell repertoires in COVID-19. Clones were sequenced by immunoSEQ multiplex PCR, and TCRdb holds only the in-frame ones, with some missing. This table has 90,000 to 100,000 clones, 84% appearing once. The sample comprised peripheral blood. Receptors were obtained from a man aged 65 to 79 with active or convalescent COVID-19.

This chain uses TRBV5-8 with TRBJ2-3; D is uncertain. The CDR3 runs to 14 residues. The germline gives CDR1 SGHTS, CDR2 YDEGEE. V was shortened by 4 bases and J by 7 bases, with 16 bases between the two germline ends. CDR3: CASSQSGLRHTQYF. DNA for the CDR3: TGTGCCAGCAGCCAGTCAGGTCTCCGGCATACGCAGTATTTT.

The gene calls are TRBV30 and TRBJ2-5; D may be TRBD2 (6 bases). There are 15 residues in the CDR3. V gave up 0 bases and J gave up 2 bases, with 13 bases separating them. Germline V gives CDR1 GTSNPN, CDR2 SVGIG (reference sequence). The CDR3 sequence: CAWSVLLGRQETQYF. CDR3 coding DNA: TGTGCCTGGAGTGTATTGCTCGGGAGACAAGAGACCCAGTACTTC.

This chain's CDR3 is CASSLILAGGRNEQYF. CDR3 DNA sequence: TGTGCCAGCAGCTTAATCCTAGCGGGGGGGCGAAACGAGCAGTACTTC. This chain connects TRBV13 to TRBJ2-7; 12 bases align to TRBD2. Per the germline V gene, CDR1 is PRHDT and CDR2 is FYEKMQ (reference sequence). This CDR3 comprises 16 residues. V trimming: 2 bases; J trimming: 5 bases; junction bases outside the gene matches: 7.

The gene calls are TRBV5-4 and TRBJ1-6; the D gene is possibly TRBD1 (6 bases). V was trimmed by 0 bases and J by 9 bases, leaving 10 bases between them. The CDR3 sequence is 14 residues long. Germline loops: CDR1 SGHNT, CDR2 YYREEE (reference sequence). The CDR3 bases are TGTGCCAGCAGCTTGGACAGGGCCGGTTCACCCCTCCACTTT. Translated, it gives CASSLDRAGSPLHF.

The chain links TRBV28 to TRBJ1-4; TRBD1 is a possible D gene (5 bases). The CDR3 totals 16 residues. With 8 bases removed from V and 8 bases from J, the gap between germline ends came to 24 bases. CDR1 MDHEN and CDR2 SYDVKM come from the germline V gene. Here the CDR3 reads CASRSLSQVFEEKLFF. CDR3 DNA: TGTGCCAGCCGAAGTCTCTCACAGGTCTTCGAGGAAAAACTGTTTTTT.

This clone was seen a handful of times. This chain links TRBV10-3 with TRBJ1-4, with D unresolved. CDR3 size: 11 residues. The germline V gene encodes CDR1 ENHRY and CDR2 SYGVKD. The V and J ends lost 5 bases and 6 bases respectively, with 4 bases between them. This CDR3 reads CAISQDEKLFF. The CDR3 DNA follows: TGTGCCATCAGTCAGGATGAAAAACTGTTTTTT.

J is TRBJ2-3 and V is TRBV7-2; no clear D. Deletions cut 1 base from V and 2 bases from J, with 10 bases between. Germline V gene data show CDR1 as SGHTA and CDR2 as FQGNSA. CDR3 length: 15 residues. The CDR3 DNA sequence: TGTGCCAGCAGCTTAGTAGTTAGACACACAGATACGCAGTATTTT. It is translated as CASSLVVRHTDTQYF.

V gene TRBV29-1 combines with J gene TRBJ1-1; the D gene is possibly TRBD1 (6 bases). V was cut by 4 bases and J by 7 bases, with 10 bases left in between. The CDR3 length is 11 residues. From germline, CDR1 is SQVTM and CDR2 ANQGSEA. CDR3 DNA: TGCAGCGTTGGAGAAGGGGGTGAAGCTTTCTTT. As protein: CSVGEGGEAFF.

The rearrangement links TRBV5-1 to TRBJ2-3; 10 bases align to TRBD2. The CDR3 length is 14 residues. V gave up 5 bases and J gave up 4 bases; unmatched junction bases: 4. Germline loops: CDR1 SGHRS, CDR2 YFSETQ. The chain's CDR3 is CASSPLAGADTQYF. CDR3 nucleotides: TGCGCCAGCAGTCCGCTAGCGGGGGCAGATACGCAGTATTTT.

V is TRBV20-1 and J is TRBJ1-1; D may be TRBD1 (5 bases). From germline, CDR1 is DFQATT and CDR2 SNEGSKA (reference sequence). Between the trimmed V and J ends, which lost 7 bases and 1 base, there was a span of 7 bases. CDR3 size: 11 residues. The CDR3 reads CSVGQNTEAFF. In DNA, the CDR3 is TGCAGTGTCGGACAGAACACTGAAGCTTTCTTT.

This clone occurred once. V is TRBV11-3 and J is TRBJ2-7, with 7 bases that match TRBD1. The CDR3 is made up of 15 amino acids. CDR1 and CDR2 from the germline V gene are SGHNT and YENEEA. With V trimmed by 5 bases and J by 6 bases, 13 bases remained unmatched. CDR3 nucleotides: TGTGCCAGCAGCCATGGGGCGACAGGGCAGGGCGAGCAGTACTTC. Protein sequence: CASSHGATGQGEQYF.

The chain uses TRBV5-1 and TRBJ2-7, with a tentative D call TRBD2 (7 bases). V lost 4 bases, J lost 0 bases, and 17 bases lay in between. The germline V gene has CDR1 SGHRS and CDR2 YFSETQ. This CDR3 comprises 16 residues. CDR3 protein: CASSPGRGALSYEQYF. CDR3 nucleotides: TGCGCCAGCAGCCCTGGGAGGGGGGCCCTCTCCTACGAGCAGTACTTC.

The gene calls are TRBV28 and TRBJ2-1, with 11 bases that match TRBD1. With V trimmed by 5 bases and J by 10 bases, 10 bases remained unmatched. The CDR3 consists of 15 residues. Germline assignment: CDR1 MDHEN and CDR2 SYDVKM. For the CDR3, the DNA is TGTGCCAGCAGTCTTCACGGACAGGGGGCAGGGGAGCAGTTCTTC. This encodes CASSLHGQGAGEQFF.

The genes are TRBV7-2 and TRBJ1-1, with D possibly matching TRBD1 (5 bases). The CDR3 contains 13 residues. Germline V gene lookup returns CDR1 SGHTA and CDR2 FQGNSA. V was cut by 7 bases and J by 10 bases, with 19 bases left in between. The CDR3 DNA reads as TGTGCCAGCACCGACGGGGGAAACCGTCGAGCTTTCTTT. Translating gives CASTDGGNRRAFF. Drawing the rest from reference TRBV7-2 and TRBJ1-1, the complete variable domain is GAGVSQSPSNKVTEKGKDVELRCDPISGHTALYWYRQSLGQGLEFLIYFQGNSAPDKSGLPSDRFSAERTGGSVSTLTIQRTQQEDSAVYLCASTDGGNRRAFFGQGTRLTVV.

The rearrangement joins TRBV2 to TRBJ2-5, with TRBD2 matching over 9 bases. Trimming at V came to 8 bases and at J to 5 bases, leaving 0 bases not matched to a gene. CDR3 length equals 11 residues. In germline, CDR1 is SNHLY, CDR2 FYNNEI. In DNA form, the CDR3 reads TGTGCCAGCCTAGCGGGGGAGACCCAGTACTTC. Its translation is CASLAGETQYF.

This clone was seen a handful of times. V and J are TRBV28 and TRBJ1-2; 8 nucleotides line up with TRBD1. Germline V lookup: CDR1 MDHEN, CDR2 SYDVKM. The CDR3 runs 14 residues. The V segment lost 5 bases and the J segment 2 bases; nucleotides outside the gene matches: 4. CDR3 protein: CASSHRQGNYGYTF. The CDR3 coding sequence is TGTGCCAGCAGTCACAGACAGGGGAACTATGGCTACACCTTC.

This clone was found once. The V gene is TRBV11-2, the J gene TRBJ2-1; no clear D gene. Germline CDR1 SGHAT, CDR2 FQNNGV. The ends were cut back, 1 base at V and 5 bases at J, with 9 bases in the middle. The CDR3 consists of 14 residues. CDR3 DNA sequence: TGTGCCAGCAGCTTAGGACTCACCAACAATGAGCAGTTCTTC. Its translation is CASSLGLTNNEQFF.

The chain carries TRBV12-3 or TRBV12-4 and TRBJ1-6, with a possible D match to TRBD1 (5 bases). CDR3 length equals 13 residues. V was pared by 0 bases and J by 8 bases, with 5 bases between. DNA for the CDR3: TGTGCCAGCAGTTTAGCAGGGGATTCACCCCTCCACTTT. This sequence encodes CASSLAGDSPLHF.

In nucleotides, the CDR3 is TGTGCCAGCAGCTCCCCGAGGGGGGAGCGGGGGGGCACAGATACGCAGTATTTT. This gives the protein CASSSPRGERGGTDTQYF. V gene TRBV11-2 combines with J gene TRBJ2-3; TRBD2 agrees at 9 bases. V gave up 4 bases and J gave up 1 base; unmatched junction bases: 12. Germline V gene lookup returns CDR1 SGHAT and CDR2 FQNNGV. The CDR3 is 18 amino acids.

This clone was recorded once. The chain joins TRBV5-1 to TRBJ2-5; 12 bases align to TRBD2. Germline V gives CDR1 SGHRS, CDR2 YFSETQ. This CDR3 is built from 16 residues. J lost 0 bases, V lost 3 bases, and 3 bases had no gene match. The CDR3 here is CASSYRTSGDQETQYF. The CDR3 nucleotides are TGCGCCAGCAGCTATCGGACTAGCGGGGACCAAGAGACCCAGTACTTC.

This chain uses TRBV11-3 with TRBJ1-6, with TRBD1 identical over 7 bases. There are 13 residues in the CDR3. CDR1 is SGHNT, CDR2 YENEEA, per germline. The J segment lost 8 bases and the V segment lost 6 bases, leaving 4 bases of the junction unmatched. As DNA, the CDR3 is TGTGCCAGCAGTAGACAGGGAGATTCACCCCTCCACTTT. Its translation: CASSRQGDSPLHF.

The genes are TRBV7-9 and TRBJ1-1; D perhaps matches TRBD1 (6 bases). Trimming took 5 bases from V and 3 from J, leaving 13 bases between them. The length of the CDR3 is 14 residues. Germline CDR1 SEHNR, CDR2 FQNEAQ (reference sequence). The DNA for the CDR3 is TGTGCCAGCAGCGAACAGGGTCCCCACACTGAAGCTTTCTTT. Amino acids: CASSEQGPHTEAFF.

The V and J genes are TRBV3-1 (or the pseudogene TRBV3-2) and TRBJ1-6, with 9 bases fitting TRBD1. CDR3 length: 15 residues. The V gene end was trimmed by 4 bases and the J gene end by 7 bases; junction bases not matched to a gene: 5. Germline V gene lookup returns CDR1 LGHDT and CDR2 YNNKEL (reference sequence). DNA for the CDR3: TGTGCCAGCAGCCTGGGACAGGGCCCGAATTCACCCCTCCACTTT. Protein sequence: CASSLGQGPNSPLHF.

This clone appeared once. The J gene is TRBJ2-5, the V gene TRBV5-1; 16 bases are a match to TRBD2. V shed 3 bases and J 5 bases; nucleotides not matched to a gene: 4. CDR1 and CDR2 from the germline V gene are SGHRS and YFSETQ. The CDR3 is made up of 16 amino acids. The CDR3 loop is CASSSGLAGGLETQYF. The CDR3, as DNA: TGCGCCAGCAGCTCGGGACTAGCGGGGGGGCTGGAGACCCAGTACTTC. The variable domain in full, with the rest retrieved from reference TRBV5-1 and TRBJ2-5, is KAGVTQTPRYLIKTRGQQVTLSCSPISGHRSVSWYQQTPGQGLQFLFEYFSETQRNKGNFPGRFSGRQFSNSRSEMNVSTLELGDSALYLCASSSGLAGGLETQYFGPGTRLLVL.

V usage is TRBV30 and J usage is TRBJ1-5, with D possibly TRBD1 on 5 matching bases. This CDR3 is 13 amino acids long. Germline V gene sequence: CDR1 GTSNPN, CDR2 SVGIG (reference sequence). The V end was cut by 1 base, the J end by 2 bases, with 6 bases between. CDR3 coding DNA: TGTGCCTGGAGTGGCAGGGGCAATCAGCCCCAGCATTTT. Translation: CAWSGRGNQPQHF.

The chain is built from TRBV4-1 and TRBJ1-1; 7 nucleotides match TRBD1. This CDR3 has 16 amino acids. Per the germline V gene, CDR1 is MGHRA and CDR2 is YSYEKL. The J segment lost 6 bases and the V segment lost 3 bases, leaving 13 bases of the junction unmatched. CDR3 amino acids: CASSHGVRGLVAEAFF. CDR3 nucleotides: TGCGCCAGCAGCCATGGGGTAAGGGGGCTTGTCGCTGAAGCTTTCTTT.

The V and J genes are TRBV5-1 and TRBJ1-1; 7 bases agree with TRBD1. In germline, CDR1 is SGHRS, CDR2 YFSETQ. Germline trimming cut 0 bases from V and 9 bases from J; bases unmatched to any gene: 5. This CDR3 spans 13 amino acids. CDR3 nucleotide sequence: TGCGCCAGCAGCTTGGGTACAGGGGATAAAGCTTTCTTT. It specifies CASSLGTGDKAFF.

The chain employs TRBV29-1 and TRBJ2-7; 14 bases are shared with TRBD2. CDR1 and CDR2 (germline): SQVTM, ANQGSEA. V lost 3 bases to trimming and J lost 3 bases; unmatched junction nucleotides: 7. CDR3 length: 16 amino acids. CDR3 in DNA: TGCAGCGTTGATATTGTGGGACTAGCGGGAGTCTACGAGCAGTACTTC. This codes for CSVDIVGLAGVYEQYF.

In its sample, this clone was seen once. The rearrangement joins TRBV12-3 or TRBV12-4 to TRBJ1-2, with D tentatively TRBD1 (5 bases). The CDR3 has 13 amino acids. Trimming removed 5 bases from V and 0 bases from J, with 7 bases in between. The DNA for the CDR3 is TGTGCCAGCAGTGCGACAGCTAACTATGGCTACACCTTC. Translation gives CASSATANYGYTF.

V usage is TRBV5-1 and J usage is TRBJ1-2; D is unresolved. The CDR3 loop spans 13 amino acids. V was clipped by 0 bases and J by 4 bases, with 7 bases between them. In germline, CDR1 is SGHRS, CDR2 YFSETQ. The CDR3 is CASSLDGSYGYTF. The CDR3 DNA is TGCGCCAGCAGCTTGGATGGCAGCTATGGCTACACCTTC. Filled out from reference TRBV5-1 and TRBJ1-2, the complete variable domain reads KAGVTQTPRYLIKTRGQQVTLSCSPISGHRSVSWYQQTPGQGLQFLFEYFSETQRNKGNFPGRFSGRQFSNSRSEMNVSTLELGDSALYLCASSLDGSYGYTFGSGTRLTVV.

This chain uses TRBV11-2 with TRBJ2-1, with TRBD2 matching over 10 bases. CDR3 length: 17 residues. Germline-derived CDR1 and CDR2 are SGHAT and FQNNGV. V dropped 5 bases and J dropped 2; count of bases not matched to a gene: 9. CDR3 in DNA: TGTGCCAGCAGCATCGGAGGGAGCGGGGGGGCCTACAATGAGCAGTTCTTC. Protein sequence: CASSIGGSGGAYNEQFF.

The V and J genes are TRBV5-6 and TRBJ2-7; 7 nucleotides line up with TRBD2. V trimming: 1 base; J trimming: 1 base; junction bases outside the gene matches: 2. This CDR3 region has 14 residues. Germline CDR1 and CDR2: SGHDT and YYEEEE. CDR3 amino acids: CASSLMGGSYEQYF. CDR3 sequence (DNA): TGTGCCAGCAGCTTGATGGGGGGGTCCTACGAGCAGTACTTC.